This is a list of T cell receptor beta chains from one sample in a study of tumor and adjacent non-tumor tissue in lung cancer. TCRdb reanalysed the multiplex PCR reads using MiXCR and keeps one entry per CDR3 protein. The sample yields 200,000 to 250,000 distinct CDR3 sequences, less than 80% seen once. Sequencing was done on a sample of lung tumor tissue. All receptors derive from a man between 60 and 70 years old with non-small cell lung cancer. CDR3s include the opening cysteine and the closing phenylalanine or tryptophan. D genes are given only for firm matches. For some rows the clone size is stated as once, few or many, or as a class when expanded; others skip it.

d_call: -
clone_size: -
j_call: TRBJ2-1
v_call: TRBV11-2
cdr3_nt: TGTGCCAGCAGCTTAGCGGGGGTCTACAATGAGCAGTTCTTC
cdr3_aa: CASSLAGVYNEQFF

d_call: -
clone_size: -
j_call: TRBJ2-1
v_call: TRBV20-1
cdr3_nt: TGCAGTACTCCACACGTCTCCAGGTGTTCCAATGAGCAGTTCTTC
cdr3_aa: CSTPHVSRCSNEQFF

d_call: -
clone_size: many
j_call: TRBJ2-2
v_call: TRBV10-1
cdr3_nt: TGCGCCAGCAGTGATGAGGCAGGGGTCACCGGGGAGCTGTTTTTT
cdr3_aa: CASSDEAGVTGELFF

d_call: -
clone_size: -
j_call: TRBJ2-7
v_call: TRBV5-5
cdr3_nt: TGTGCCAGCAGCCACGCCAGACAGTCCTACGAGCAGTACTTC
cdr3_aa: CASSHARQSYEQYF

d_call: TRBD2
clone_size: -
j_call: TRBJ2-3
v_call: TRBV28
cdr3_nt: TGTGCCACCCTGACTAGCCCCACAGATACGCAGTATTTT
cdr3_aa: CATLTSPTDTQYF

d_call: -
clone_size: -
j_call: TRBJ1-4
v_call: TRBV4-1
cdr3_nt: TGCGCCAGCAGCGAATCGGATGGCAGGGGTGAAAAACTGTTTTTT
cdr3_aa: CASSESDGRGEKLFF

d_call: TRBD1
clone_size: -
j_call: TRBJ2-2
v_call: TRBV11-2
cdr3_nt: TGTGCCAGTAGCTTCTCCGCGACAGGGGGCATTGGCGGGGAGCTGTTTTTT
cdr3_aa: CASSFSATGGIGGELFF

d_call: -
clone_size: many
j_call: TRBJ1-5
v_call: TRBV11-2
cdr3_nt: TGTGCCAGCAGCTTAGACAGGGATCAGCCCCAGCATTTT
cdr3_aa: CASSLDRDQPQHF

d_call: TRBD1
clone_size: medium-sized
j_call: TRBJ1-2
v_call: TRBV6-1
cdr3_nt: TGTGCCAGCAGTGAAGCTCGACAGGGAGGCTATGGCTACACCTTC
cdr3_aa: CASSEARQGGYGYTF

d_call: -
clone_size: -
j_call: TRBJ2-3
v_call: TRBV12-3/TRBV12-4
cdr3_nt: TGTACCAGCACCCCCGTTAGCACAGATACCCTGTATTTT
cdr3_aa: CTSTPVSTDTLYF

d_call: TRBD1
clone_size: -
j_call: TRBJ2-6
v_call: TRBV6-5
cdr3_nt: TGTGCCAGCAGTAAGACAGGGGGCGGGACGGGGGTCAACGTCCTGACTTTC
cdr3_aa: CASSKTGGGTGVNVLTF

d_call: TRBD1
clone_size: -
j_call: TRBJ2-1
v_call: TRBV5-1
cdr3_nt: TGCGCCTGCAGCCTAGGACAGGGGAGCTCATACAATGAGCAGTTCTTC
cdr3_aa: CACSLGQGSSYNEQFF

d_call: -
clone_size: -
j_call: TRBJ2-3
v_call: TRBV30
cdr3_nt: TGTGCTCGATCCAGTAGTTCAGATACGCAGTATTTT
cdr3_aa: CARSSSSDTQYF

d_call: TRBD2
clone_size: -
j_call: TRBJ2-1
v_call: TRBV28
cdr3_nt: TGTGCCAGCGCTGGGGGGGTTTACAATGAGCAGTTCTTC
cdr3_aa: CASAGGVYNEQFF